The rows below give T cell receptor beta chains drawn from one sample of a study of human T cells and chemical hapten exposure. TCRdb itself ran the RACE reads through MiXCR, one entry per CDR3 protein. The sample lists around 300,000 distinct CDR3 sequences, around 7% occurring once. Sequenced material: whole blood, taken in connection with sensitization to the hapten diphenylcyclopropenone (DPC). These receptors originate from a woman under 30 with alopecia areata. Some clones in this sample may be carry-over from other donors' samples. Each CDR3 is given without its conserved first and last residue.

v_call	cdr3_length	j_call	cdr3_aa
TRBV27	12	TRBJ2-7	ASSLEGASYEQY
TRBV4-2	14	TRBJ2-5	ASSPDEGQGQETQY
TRBV12-3/TRBV12-4	11	TRBJ1-1	ASSSRDLTEAF
TRBV6-5	11	TRBJ1-1	ASSYQGRTEAF
TRBV29-1	12	TRBJ2-3	SVRGGPGTDTQY
TRBV20-1	11	TRBJ2-3	SACVKEGDTQY
TRBV29-1	11	TRBJ1-2	SVGRTGDYGYT
TRBV7-2	13	TRBJ1-6	ASSRAPHDNSPLH
TRBV7-2	13	TRBJ2-7	ASSLATGGIYEQY
TRBV13	15	TRBJ2-5	ASSLDSDLEYQETQY
TRBV18	11	TRBJ2-7	ASSPARGYEQY
TRBV14	12	TRBJ1-4	ASSQVPIGGKLF
TRBV20-1	10	TRBJ2-3	SARGGGDTQY
TRBV5-1	14	TRBJ1-1	ASSSRQGAMGTEAF
TRBV3-1	13	TRBJ1-2	ASSPVLNGNYGYT
TRBV2	13	TRBJ2-2	ASTRDPTGSGELF
TRBV14	15	TRBJ2-1	ASSHTPQGRSYNEQF
TRBV7-2	12	TRBJ2-5	ASSLVPGLETQY
TRBV6-5	15	TRBJ2-7	ASSYTPTRDRAEEQY
TRBV7-8	11	TRBJ2-7	ASRPRDRGEQY
TRBV14	13	TRBJ1-1	ASSRGRIPNTEAF
TRBV4-3	12	TRBJ1-6	ASSQDHRYSPLH
TRBV20-1	11	TRBJ2-7	SAAGPPTYEQY
TRBV20-1	16	TRBJ1-5	SARGALQGYYSNQPQH
TRBV14	13	TRBJ1-2	ASSQDRGVAYGYT